One sample yielded the 19 T cell receptor beta chains listed below, sequenced in a study of blood T cell repertoires in COVID-19. Data came from immunoSEQ multiplex PCR; TCRdb stores just in-frame clones and leaves some out. The data show approximately 300,000 clones, around 87% seen once. Sequenced material: peripheral blood. The receptors were gathered from a man aged 45 to 65 with active or convalescent COVID-19.

The sample holds a few counts of this clone. This rearrangement joins TRBV25-1 to TRBJ2-5; 8 bases align to TRBD2. The germline V gene encodes CDR1 MGHDK and CDR2 SYGVNS. The CDR3 loop spans 16 amino acids. J gave up 1 base and V 1 base, and 5 bases lay outside the gene matches. DNA of the CDR3: TGTGCCAGCAGTGAATTTGGGCTAGCGGGCCAAGAGACCCAGTACTTC. Protein sequence: CASSEFGLAGQETQYF.

A few counts support this clone. The genes are TRBV9 and TRBJ1-4, with TRBD1 as a possible D gene (5 bases). CDR1 and CDR2 (germline): SGDLS, YYNGEE. V shed 0 bases and J shed 5 bases, with 11 bases lying between them. The CDR3 is 15 residues long. CDR3 residues: CASSVDKGLNEKLFF. The CDR3 nucleotides are TGTGCCAGCAGCGTAGATAAGGGGCTCAATGAAAAACTGTTTTTT.

This clone was recorded once. This chain links TRBV29-1 with TRBJ2-7; D is unclear. CDR3 length equals 12 residues. The V end lost 4 bases, the J end lost 5 bases, and 12 bases lay between the germline ends. Germline V gene sequence: CDR1 SQVTM, CDR2 ANQGSEA. The CDR3 spells CSVARGVHEQYF. The DNA of the CDR3 is TGCAGCGTTGCACGCGGTGTCCACGAGCAGTACTTC.

The chain employs TRBV4-3 and TRBJ1-5; TRBD1 agrees at 10 bases. The CDR3 contains 16 residues. Germline V gene lookup returns CDR1 LGHNA and CDR2 YSLEER. J was trimmed by 2 bases and V by 1 base; bases with no gene match: 2. CDR3 in amino acids: CASSQGDRGRNQPQHF. The CDR3 nucleotides read TGCGCCAGCAGCCAAGGGGACAGGGGCCGCAATCAGCCCCAGCATTTT.

The chain couples TRBV6-5 to TRBJ1-2; 7 nucleotides align to TRBD1. V lost 6 bases, J lost 2 bases, and 3 bases stayed unmatched. Germline V gene sequence: CDR1 MNHEY, CDR2 SVGAGI. The CDR3 is 13 amino acids. CDR3 loop: CASSRGTNYGYTF. For the CDR3, the DNA is TGTGCCAGCAGCAGGGGGACCAACTATGGCTACACCTTC.

This sequence joins TRBV2 and TRBJ2-1; 9 bases fit TRBD2. J lost 10 bases, V lost 2 bases, and 6 bases had no gene match. This CDR3 contains 14 residues. Germline V gene lookup returns CDR1 SNHLY and CDR2 FYNNEI. The CDR3 DNA sequence: TGTGCCAGCAGTGAACGGGCGGGAGGGACGGAGCAGTTCTTC. This translates into CASSERAGGTEQFF.

The chain uses TRBV24-1 and TRBJ2-1; 8 nucleotides line up with TRBD1. After removal of 3 bases from V and 7 bases from J, the junction contained 7 bases not matched to a gene. CDR1 KGHDR and CDR2 SFDVKD come from the germline V gene. CDR3 length: 15 residues. For the CDR3, the DNA is TGTGCCACCAGTGATCTCCGGACAGGGTTGAATGAGCAGTTCTTC. It translates to CATSDLRTGLNEQFF.

This clone has a single count. The gene calls are TRBV19 and TRBJ2-5; 7 bases fit TRBD1. J lost 3 bases, V lost 3 bases, and 1 base had no gene match. Germline V gene data show CDR1 as LNHDA and CDR2 as SQIVND (reference sequence). This CDR3 has 13 residues. The CDR3 reads CASSMGTEETQYF. The DNA for the CDR3 is TGTGCCAGTAGTATGGGGACAGAAGAGACCCAGTACTTC. The variable domain in full, completed from reference TRBV19 and TRBJ2-5, reads DGGITQSPKYLFRKEGQNVTLSCEQNLNHDAMYWYRQDPGQGLRLIYYSQIVNDFQKGDIAEGYSVSREKKESFPLTVTSAQKNPTAFYLCASSMGTEETQYFGPGTRLLVL.

V usage is TRBV11-2 and J usage is TRBJ1-2; 7 nucleotides agree with TRBD1. Germline CDR1 reads SGHAT; CDR2 reads FQNNGV. The trim removed 5 bases at V and 4 bases at J, leaving 10 bases unmatched. CDR3 size: 15 residues. The CDR3 region has the DNA TGTGCCAGCAGCCGATTACCAGGGACAGCCTATGGCTACACCTTC. This codes for CASSRLPGTAYGYTF. The full variable domain, its missing parts supplied by reference TRBV11-2 and TRBJ1-2, is EAGVAQSPRYKIIEKRQSVAFWCNPISGHATLYWYQQILGQGPKLLIQFQNNGVVDDSQLPKDRFSAERLKGVDSTLKIQPAKLEDSAVYLCASSRLPGTAYGYTFGSGTRLTVV.

The chain has TRBV2 and TRBJ1-5; D possibly corresponds to TRBD1 (6 bases). Germline values: CDR1 SNHLY, CDR2 FYNNEI. The CDR3 runs to 15 residues. V lost 3 bases to trimming and J lost 5 bases, with 14 bases between them. CDR3 in DNA: TGTGCCAGCAGTGAGAAGAGACAGGAATATCAGCCCCAGCATTTT. Amino acid sequence: CASSEKRQEYQPQHF.

The rearrangement uses TRBV11-2 and TRBJ1-1; no reliable D call. This CDR3 is 13 amino acids long. Germline V lookup: CDR1 SGHAT, CDR2 FQNNGV. Trimming stripped 1 base from V and 6 bases from J, with 9 bases between. For the CDR3, the DNA is TGTGCCAGCAGCTTAGGGAGCTGGCCTGAAGCTTTCTTT. Its protein is CASSLGSWPEAFF.

The rearrangement joins TRBV30 to TRBJ1-6; D may be TRBD1 (6 bases). The ends were cut back, 3 bases at V and 13 bases at J, with 22 bases in the middle. The CDR3 runs to 15 residues. CDR1 is GTSNPN and CDR2 is SVGIG in the germline V gene (reference sequence). The CDR3 sequence: CAWRQGPQGTGPLHF. The CDR3 DNA sequence: TGTGCCTGGAGGCAGGGCCCCCAGGGGACGGGGCCCCTCCACTTT.

The chain recombines TRBV19 with TRBJ1-5; D may be TRBD1 (5 bases). Trimming removed 9 bases at V and 2 bases at J, with 14 bases between. The CDR3 length is 14 residues. Germline CDR1 and CDR2: LNHDA and SQIVND (reference sequence). The CDR3 is CASRGEGGNQPQHF. The CDR3 DNA reads TGTGCCAGCCGTGGGGAAGGGGGCAATCAGCCCCAGCATTTT. Full variable domain (rest looked up from reference TRBV19 and TRBJ1-5): DGGITQSPKYLFRKEGQNVTLSCEQNLNHDAMYWYRQDPGQGLRLIYYSQIVNDFQKGDIAEGYSVSREKKESFPLTVTSAQKNPTAFYLCASRGEGGNQPQHFGDGTRLSIL.

As to this clone: The sample has other DNA sequences that encode this CDR3 too. The chain has TRBV20-1 and TRBJ2-5; D not resolved. The CDR3 length is 11 residues. Germline lookup yields CDR1 DFQATT and CDR2 SNEGSKA (reference sequence). V lost 3 bases to trimming and J lost 1 base, with 3 bases between them. CDR3 protein: CSASGQETQYF. In DNA form, the CDR3 reads TGCAGTGCTAGCGGCCAAGAGACCCAGTACTTC.

The chain has TRBV27 and TRBJ2-1; 9 bases line up with TRBD2. The CDR3 spans 15 residues. Germline V gives CDR1 MNHEY, CDR2 SMNVEV (reference sequence). The V segment lost 1 base and the J segment 8 bases; nucleotides outside the gene matches: 6. The CDR3 spells CASSLWAGGLDEQFF. The CDR3 DNA reads as TGTGCCAGCAGTTTATGGGCGGGGGGGTTGGATGAGCAGTTCTTC.

The chain employs TRBV6-5 and TRBJ1-1, with D maybe TRBD1 (5 bases). This CDR3 is 13 amino acids long. Between the trimmed V and J ends, which lost 7 bases and 2 bases, there was a span of 11 bases. Germline assignment: CDR1 MNHEY and CDR2 SVGAGI. The CDR3 protein is CASTRTPNTEAFF. The CDR3, as DNA: TGTGCCAGCACCCGGACACCCAACACTGAAGCTTTCTTT.

The chain couples TRBV29-1 to TRBJ1-1, with a tentative D call TRBD1 (5 bases). This CDR3 is 14 amino acids long. Germline V CDR1 and CDR2: SQVTM, ANQGSEA. V lost 7 bases and J 3 bases, leaving 18 bases between the germline ends. The CDR3 loop reads CSGVGSGTYTEAFF. The CDR3 coding sequence is TGCAGCGGGGTAGGTTCTGGGACTTACACTGAAGCTTTCTTT. Full variable domain (missing parts from reference TRBV29-1 and TRBJ1-1): SAVISQKPSRDICQRGTSLTIQCQVDSQVTMMFWYRQQPGQSLTLIATANQGSEATYESGFVIDKFPISRPNLTFSTLTVSNMSPEDSSIYLCSGVGSGTYTEAFFGQGTRLTVV.

The chain couples TRBV19 to TRBJ1-5; D not certain. V gave up 2 bases and J gave up 5 bases, with 13 bases separating them. The CDR3 runs to 15 residues. The germline V gene encodes CDR1 LNHDA and CDR2 SQIVND (reference sequence). The CDR3 sequence is CASSIRDWGDQPQHF. The CDR3 DNA sequence: TGTGCCAGTAGTATAAGGGATTGGGGAGATCAGCCCCAGCATTTT.

The V and J genes are TRBV28 and TRBJ1-6; 9 bases fit TRBD1. Germline CDR1 and CDR2: MDHEN and SYDVKM. CDR3 size: 16 residues. V was clipped by 5 bases and J by 5 bases; unmatched bases: 7. The CDR3 nucleotides are TGTGCCAGCAGTACCTCCGGGACAGGGAATAATTCACCCCTCCACTTT. Its translation is CASSTSGTGNNSPLHF.